The 18 T cell receptor beta chains below come from one sample, sequenced in a study of OX40 agonist ivuxolimab in advanced cancers. Clones were read by immunoSEQ multiplex PCR, and TCRdb kept only the in-frame ones, dropping some. The table includes around 80,000 clones, roughly 87% detected once. This specimen was CD4+ or CD8+ T cells sorted from blood, taken in a trial of the OX40 agonist ivuxolimab. These receptor sequences come from an adult with an advanced solid tumor such as melanoma, head and neck, liver or kidney cancer.

The chain combines TRBV12-1 with TRBJ1-2; TRBD1, the table's D call, was not compared with the DNA. TRBV12-1 is a known pseudogene. The CDR3 runs to 14 residues. CDR3 in amino acids: CASSFGQGPYGYTF. In nucleotides, the CDR3 is TGTGCCAGCAGCTTTGGGCAGGGGCCCTATGGCTACACCTTC.

With regard to this clone: One end of the junction fails to match germline, which may point to a read error. The chain couples TRBV7-3 to TRBJ2-2; 11 bases map to TRBD1. CDR3 length: 17 amino acids. The germline V gene encodes CDR1 SGHTA and CDR2 FQGTGA. The DNA of the CDR3 is TGTGCCAGCAGCCTAACGTCGGACAGGGGGCATCCCGGGGAGCTGTTTTTT. Its translation: CASSLTSDRGHPGELFF.

This clone was seen more than once but under ten times. The J gene is TRBJ2-5, the V gene TRBV7-9; D gene uncertain. The CDR3 is 15 amino acids. Germline V CDR1 and CDR2: SEHNR, FQNEAQ (reference sequence). V was clipped by 1 base and J by 1 base, with 10 bases between them. The CDR3 DNA is TGTGCCAGCAGCTTAGGTGGTTCTACCCAAGAGACCCAGTACTTC. This sequence encodes CASSLGGSTQETQYF.

This clone was recorded once. This chain connects TRBV9 to TRBJ1-2, with TRBD1 identical over 10 bases. CDR1 and CDR2 (germline): SGDLS, YYNGEE. V dropped 3 bases and J dropped 8; count of bases not matched to a gene: 7. This CDR3 has 14 residues. CDR3 DNA: TGTGCCAGCAGCGCGGGACAGGGGTTTCTGGGCTACACCTTC. Its protein product is CASSAGQGFLGYTF.

The chain links TRBV25-1 to TRBJ1-1; D remains unclear. Germline V gene sequence: CDR1 MGHDK, CDR2 SYGVNS. CDR3 size: 16 residues. The V gene lost 3 bases and the J gene lost 8 bases, with 22 bases spanning the gap. The CDR3 DNA reads as TGTGCCAGCAGTGAGACGAAGGCTTCCCGGGAGGCAGAAGCTTTCTTT. The encoded protein is CASSETKASREAEAFF.

The chain uses TRBV30 and TRBJ1-1; 7 bases are shared with TRBD1. Germline loops: CDR1 GTSNPN, CDR2 SVGIG (reference sequence). This CDR3 is built from 14 residues. The ends lost 2 bases at V and 5 bases at J; junction bases unmatched: 8. The CDR3 loop reads CAWSQNRGRTEAFF. DNA of the CDR3: TGTGCCTGGAGTCAAAACAGGGGAAGAACTGAAGCTTTCTTT.

The chain links TRBV4-1 to TRBJ1-5, with D possibly TRBD1 on 5 matching bases. Germline V gene data show CDR1 as MGHRA and CDR2 as YSYEKL. Trimming shortened V by 0 bases and J by 7 bases, and 16 bases separated the two germline ends. The CDR3 contains 16 residues. CDR3 in amino acids: CASSQDTGTGGQPQHF. The DNA of the CDR3 is TGCGCCAGCAGCCAAGATACCGGGACTGGGGGACAGCCCCAGCATTTT.

The chain combines TRBV4-3 with TRBJ1-6; D unresolved. The CDR3 is made up of 14 amino acids. CDR1 is LGHNA and CDR2 is YSLEER in the germline V gene. Trimming cost V 0 bases and J 5 bases, with 5 bases left between them. The CDR3 reads CASSQELNNSPLHF. The CDR3 coding sequence is TGCGCCAGCAGCCAAGAGCTGAATAATTCACCCCTCCACTTT.

A single count supports this clone. The chain has TRBV19 and TRBJ1-3, with 7 bases that match TRBD1. V gave up 6 bases and J gave up 4 bases; unmatched junction bases: 6. Per germline, CDR1 LNHDA and CDR2 SQIVND (reference sequence). The CDR3 is 14 amino acids. DNA of the CDR3: TGTGCCAGTAGCAATGACAGGGTCGGAAACACCATATATTTT. The encoded protein is CASSNDRVGNTIYF.

The rearrangement joins TRBV4-1 to TRBJ2-5, with 7 positions matching TRBD1. Germline CDR1 is MGHRA and CDR2 is YSYEKL. This CDR3 contains 14 residues. V dropped 2 bases and J dropped 5; count of bases not matched to a gene: 5. The CDR3, as DNA: TGCGCCAGCAGCCAAACAGGGGTCATTGAGACCCAGTACTTC. It encodes CASSQTGVIETQYF.

The rearrangement links TRBV2 to TRBJ2-6; 9 bases fit TRBD1. Germline CDR1 and CDR2: SNHLY and FYNNEI. The CDR3 extends over 18 amino acids. The junction had 13 bases not matched to a gene; V was cut back by 6 bases and J by 4 bases. The CDR3 sequence: CASRRQETGGPGANVLTF. The CDR3 nucleotides read TGTGCCAGCAGACGTCAGGAGACAGGGGGGCCCGGGGCCAACGTCCTGACTTTC.

This clone occurred a few times. V usage is TRBV5-8 and J usage is TRBJ1-1; possible D gene TRBD1, 5 bases. Trimming pared 4 bases from V and 3 bases from J, leaving 19 bases between. CDR3 length: 16 residues. Germline values: CDR1 SGHTS, CDR2 YDEGEE. CDR3 sequence reads: CASSGWGWGKDTEAFF. The CDR3 nucleotides are TGTGCCAGCAGCGGTTGGGGTTGGGGGAAAGACACTGAAGCTTTCTTT.

The chain couples TRBV19 to TRBJ1-2; D remains ambiguous. The CDR3 runs to 14 residues. The germline gives CDR1 LNHDA, CDR2 SQIVND (reference sequence). V lost 4 bases and J 6 bases, leaving 15 bases between the germline ends. The CDR3 spells CASSTTPEGDGYTF. In DNA, the CDR3 is TGTGCCAGTAGTACAACACCCGAGGGCGATGGCTACACCTTC.

The chain is built from TRBV21-1 and TRBJ2-1; the D segment call TRBD1 is taken from the table without a DNA check. TRBV21-1 is termed a pseudogene. This CDR3 is built from 17 residues. CDR3 DNA sequence: TGTGCCAGCAGCACGTTTGAAAAAAGGGGCCAGCACGAGGAGCAGTTCTTC. Translation: CASSTFEKRGQHEEQFF.

The CDR3 DNA reads as TGTGCCAGCAGCTTAAATCTGGGCAGGCCTGGAAACACCATATATTTT. As protein: CASSLNLGRPGNTIYF. The chain couples TRBV7-3 to TRBJ1-3; unclear D gene. This CDR3 spans 16 amino acids. Per the germline V gene, CDR1 is SGHTA and CDR2 is FQGTGA. V shed 1 base and J shed 2 bases, with 12 bases lying between them.

V gene TRBV7-7 combines with J gene TRBJ1-4; no definite D call. Germline CDR1 and CDR2: SSHAT and FNYEAQ (reference sequence). The V gene lost 5 bases and the J gene lost 8 bases, with 18 bases spanning the gap. The CDR3 extends over 15 amino acids. Written as DNA, the CDR3 is TGTGCCAGCAGCCCCATCTCCGCGGGTACGGAAAAACTGTTTTTT. Protein: CASSPISAGTEKLFF.

The rearrangement links TRBV4-3 to TRBJ1-4; TRBD1 is a possible D gene (5 bases). Trimming pared 1 base from V and 0 bases from J, leaving 9 bases between. Per germline, CDR1 LGHNA and CDR2 YSLEER. CDR3 length equals 16 residues. CDR3 DNA sequence: TGCGCCAGCAGCCAAGGGGACGGCCCAACTAATGAAAAACTGTTTTTT. Encoded protein: CASSQGDGPTNEKLFF.

This sequence joins TRBV19 and TRBJ1-2, with TRBD1 as a possible D gene (5 bases). Trimming removed 1 base at V and 9 bases at J, with 18 bases between. Germline CDR1 reads LNHDA; CDR2 reads SQIVND (reference sequence). The CDR3 consists of 15 residues. The CDR3 nucleotides are TGTGCCAGTAGTATAGGTGCCGGGGGGACCGATCGCTACACCTTC. Its translation: CASSIGAGGTDRYTF.